This T cell receptor beta chain is from a study of beta chain features in type 1 diabetes. About the research overall: Across every sample, around 98 million sorted cells were examined in total.

This clone has a handful of counts. The antigen is unknown. With 3 bases removed from V and 2 bases from J, the gap between germline ends came to 14 bases. The germline gives CDR1 LGHNA, CDR2 YNFKEQ. There are 15 residues in the CDR3. Study results and caveats: Diminished insertions and augmented deletions at VDJ junctions characterized type 1 diabetes patients. Shortening of TCRB CDR3s, moderate but significant, appeared in all four CD4+ subsets of Type 1 diabetes patients.

The study reverse transcribed the entire isolated RNA, so it sequenced expressed TCRB transcripts. TCRdb's copy holds only in-frame clones and misses some; the assay was immunoSEQ multiplex PCR. The table records over 150,000 clones, about a tenth of them present only once. The genes are TRBV4-2 and TRBJ2-7, with D tentatively TRBD2 (6 bases). The TCR sequence derives from a man younger than 40 with type 1 diabetes. Sequenced material: central memory CD4+ T cells from blood. The CDR3 sequence: CASSQGGVLAYEQYF. The CDR3 DNA reads as TGTGCCAGCAGCCAGGGGGGAGTGTTAGCCTACGAGCAGTACTTC.